These T cell receptor beta chains were read from a single sample in a study of blood T cell repertoires in COVID-19. Repertoires were generated with immunoSEQ multiplex PCR, while TCRdb's copy carries only in-frame clones and drops some. The sample has under 200,000 clones; 80% to 95% are singletons. Sample: peripheral blood. The source is a man aged 50 or older with acute or convalescent COVID-19. CDR3s include the opening cysteine and the closing phenylalanine or tryptophan. Each record gives: V gene, J gene, CDR3 protein.

TRBV30	TRBJ2-3	CAWERTGADTQYF
TRBV5-1	TRBJ1-1	CASSPTGNTEAFF
TRBV9	TRBJ2-7	CASSVGQGAYEQYF
TRBV19	TRBJ2-3	CASSMRRERNTDTQYF
TRBV7-2	TRBJ2-3	CASSRSGTDTQYF
TRBV5-1	TRBJ2-1	CASSLELPEQFF
TRBV7-5	TRBJ2-1	CARSLDGGWGEQFF
TRBV18	TRBJ2-7	CASSPPGLADHEQYF
TRBV27	TRBJ2-2	CASSFGTSVTGELFF
TRBV7-9	TRBJ2-1	CASSLELASSYNEQFF
TRBV28	TRBJ2-1	CASRTGAASYNEQFF
TRBV19	TRBJ2-3	CASSMGRVIDTQYF
TRBV2	TRBJ2-1	CASRLADNEQFF
TRBV6-4	TRBJ1-1	CASSDLQGDTEAFF
TRBV3-1/TRBV3-2	TRBJ2-5	CASSQGGYQETQYF
TRBV28	TRBJ2-5	CASSLREAQYF
TRBV19	TRBJ1-6	CATGSSGLYNSPLHF
TRBV4-1	TRBJ2-3	CASSPGGAADTQYF
TRBV6-2/TRBV6-3	TRBJ2-7	CASSTGGAIYEQYF
TRBV18	TRBJ2-5	CATSRGNQETQYF
TRBV16	TRBJ1-4	CASSQLYPGANEKLFF
TRBV18	TRBJ1-3	CASSPSILSGNTIYF
TRBV4-1	TRBJ1-1	CASSQEGGRGQGEAFF
TRBV28	TRBJ1-2	CASSLPDYGYTF
TRBV4-1	TRBJ2-7	CASSQNRQGSSYEQYF
TRBV27	TRBJ1-5	CASSPGQGRQPQHF
TRBV5-1	TRBJ2-1	CASSLLPLETYNEQFF
TRBV28	TRBJ2-2	CASSSGTSGGSGELFF
TRBV11-2	TRBJ2-3	CASSLDRASGNTDTQYF
TRBV30	TRBJ2-7	CAWSVGGLAFYEQYF
TRBV6-5	TRBJ1-1	CASSSGALFLEAFF
TRBV30	TRBJ1-1	CAWREPKRYTEAFF